The clone carrying this T cell receptor beta chain was seen only a few times. Its cognate antigen is unknown. A junction boundary mismatches the germline segment, possibly from a read error. These data are taken from a study of beta chain features in type 1 diabetes. CD45RO/CCR7/CD25/CD127/CD95/CD27 sorting isolated CD4+ naive, central memory, regulatory and stem cell-like memory cells. CDR1 and CDR2 (germline): MDHEN, SYDVKM. The CDR3 spans 11 residues. General study results and limits: VDJ junctions sequenced from type 1 diabetes patients showed fewer insertions and more deletions.

Expressed TCRB transcripts were sequenced because the isolated RNA had all been reverse transcribed beforehand. The data were produced by immunoSEQ multiplex PCR, yet TCRdb's version contains in-frame clones alone and is incomplete. Altogether roughly 350,000 clones are present, 8% to 13% being singletons, with the ten largest covering over 0.015%. Sequencing input: naive CD4+ T cells from blood. The chain uses TRBV28 and TRBJ2-5; TRBD2 matches at 10 bases. The sequence derives from a woman aged 25 to 39 in good health. CDR3 protein: CASSWTSGTDF. DNA of the CDR3: TGTGCCAGCAGCTGGACTAGCGGTACGGACTTC. Looking up the rest from reference TRBV28 and TRBJ2-5 gives the full variable domain: DVKVTQSSRYLVKRTGEKVFLECVQDMDHENMFWYRQDPGLGLRLIYFSYDVKMKEKGDIPEGYSVSREKKERFSLILESASTNQTSMYLCASSWTSGTDFGPGTRLLVL.